These 2 T cell receptor beta chains share one sample of origin, sequenced in a study of early T cells in non-severe SARS-CoV-2 infection. One entry per CDR3 protein results from TCRdb running MiXCR on the 5' RACE reads. Among some 80,000 distinct CDR3 sequences listed, approximately 14% were seen once. Source material: whole blood. All receptors derive from an adult who was a healthcare worker with PCR-confirmed SARS-CoV-2 infection or an uninfected control (not recorded which).

This clonotype was seen a handful of times. The V gene is TRBV7-9, the J gene TRBJ1-1, with D perhaps matching TRBD1 (6 bases). The CDR3 is made up of 15 amino acids. The ends were cut back, 5 bases at V and 1 base at J, with 14 bases in the middle. From germline, CDR1 is SEHNR and CDR2 FQNEAQ (reference sequence). The CDR3 DNA follows: TGTGCCAGCAGCCCAAACAGGGTAGAGAACACTGAAGCTTTCTTT. This codes for CASSPNRVENTEAFF. The full variable domain, with the rest looked up from reference TRBV7-9 and TRBJ1-1, is DTGVSQNPRHKITKRGQNVTFRCDPISEHNRLYWYRQTLGQGPEFLTYFQNEAQLEKSRLLSDRFSAERPKGSFSTLEIQRTEQGDSAMYLCASSPNRVENTEAFFGQGTRLTVV.

V and J are TRBV30 and TRBJ1-3, with D unclear. Trimming took 4 bases from V and 8 from J, leaving 18 bases between them. This CDR3 comprises 14 residues. The V gene's germline CDR1 is GTSNPN and CDR2 SVGIG (reference sequence). The CDR3 coding sequence is TGTGCCTGGATGGGCTTGCAACCCGGAGACACCATATATTTT. This translates into CAWMGLQPGDTIYF.